Below are 25 T cell receptor beta chains sequenced from a single sample in a study of blood T cell repertoires in COVID-19. Using immunoSEQ multiplex PCR, the repertoire was profiled, and TCRdb retains in-frame clones only, with some absent. The data contain 60,000 to 75,000 clones, about 86% of them seen just once; the ten biggest clones take up about 12%. The sample taken for sequencing was peripheral blood. These receptors came from a human donor in a cohort sampled during active COVID-19.

The chain employs TRBV2 and TRBJ2-7; 8 bases line up with TRBD2. Trimming at V came to 7 bases and at J to 3 bases, leaving 11 bases not matched to a gene. CDR3 length: 15 residues. Germline assignment: CDR1 SNHLY and CDR2 FYNNEI. CDR3 sequence (DNA): TGTGCCAGCACAACTAATGGACTAGCCGGCTACGAGCAGTACTTC. It is translated as CASTTNGLAGYEQYF.

The chain couples TRBV9 to TRBJ2-5; 7 nucleotides agree with TRBD2. CDR1 is SGDLS, CDR2 YYNGEE, per germline. The junction had 9 bases not matched to a gene; V was cut back by 3 bases and J by 7 bases. This CDR3 region has 14 residues. The CDR3 nucleotides are TGTGCCAGCAGCGCGGGAGGACTTGGCGGGACCCAGTACTTC. Translating gives CASSAGGLGGTQYF.

The rearrangement uses TRBV7-9 and TRBJ2-7, with D perhaps TRBD1 (6 bases). Trimming stripped 5 bases from V and 0 bases from J, with 11 bases between. The CDR3 is 14 residues long. Germline V gives CDR1 SEHNR, CDR2 FQNEAQ (reference sequence). CDR3 nucleotides: TGTGCCAGCAGCCACAGGGACGGCTCCTACGAGCAGTACTTC. It specifies CASSHRDGSYEQYF.

The chain employs TRBV7-8 and TRBJ2-7, with D tentatively TRBD1 (5 bases). This CDR3 has 14 amino acids. The germline V gene encodes CDR1 SGHVS and CDR2 FQNEAQ. With 4 bases removed from V and 6 bases from J, the gap between germline ends came to 16 bases. CDR3 in amino acids: CASSSGFSSTEQYF. The CDR3 DNA reads as TGTGCCAGCAGCTCAGGGTTCTCCTCGACCGAGCAGTACTTC.

The rearrangement joins TRBV18 to TRBJ1-3; TRBD1 might be the D (6 bases). The CDR3 has 14 residues. Trimming cost V 1 base and J 2 bases, with 6 bases left between them. Germline V gene sequence: CDR1 KGHSH, CDR2 LQKENI. CDR3 sequence: CASSPQGAGNTIYF. CDR3 nucleotide sequence: TGTGCCAGCTCACCACAGGGGGCTGGAAACACCATATATTTT.

The rearrangement links TRBV4-1 to TRBJ1-6, with D perhaps TRBD1 (5 bases). This CDR3 is 16 amino acids long. V lost 0 bases to trimming and J lost 4 bases, with 10 bases between them. Germline values: CDR1 MGHRA, CDR2 YSYEKL. CDR3 in amino acids: CASSQDAGGYNSPLHF. Here the CDR3 DNA reads TGCGCCAGCAGCCAAGACGCGGGGGGGTATAATTCACCCCTCCACTTT.

V gene TRBV19 combines with J gene TRBJ1-5; 9 bases align to TRBD1. This CDR3 contains 13 residues. Germline V gene lookup returns CDR1 LNHDA and CDR2 SQIVND (reference sequence). Trimming removed 8 bases from V and 4 bases from J; junction bases left unmatched: 3. CDR3 region: CASSDRGNQPQHF. The CDR3 region has the DNA TGTGCCAGTTCGGACAGGGGAAATCAGCCCCAGCATTTT.

V is TRBV19 and J is TRBJ2-5, with D maybe TRBD2 (5 bases). CDR1 LNHDA and CDR2 SQIVND come from the germline V gene (reference sequence). V dropped 4 bases and J dropped 2 bases, with 11 bases sitting between them. The CDR3 contains 14 residues. CDR3 sequence (DNA): TGTGCCAGTAGTAACGGACCGGGGCAAGAGACCCAGTACTTC. Amino acid sequence: CASSNGPGQETQYF. Supplemented by reference TRBV19 and TRBJ2-5, the full variable domain reads DGGITQSPKYLFRKEGQNVTLSCEQNLNHDAMYWYRQDPGQGLRLIYYSQIVNDFQKGDIAEGYSVSREKKESFPLTVTSAQKNPTAFYLCASSNGPGQETQYFGPGTRLLVL.

The J gene is TRBJ2-5, the V gene TRBV7-8, with TRBD1 matching over 9 bases. V shed 4 bases, J shed 2 bases, and the junction held 8 bases outside the gene matches. Germline V gene lookup returns CDR1 SGHVS and CDR2 FQNEAQ. The CDR3 loop spans 16 amino acids. The CDR3 is CASSYRTGALQETQYF. CDR3 sequence (DNA): TGTGCCAGCAGCTACCGGACAGGGGCCCTTCAAGAGACCCAGTACTTC.

A remark on this clone: Germline and junction disagree at one end, which may indicate a read error. The chain couples TRBV30 to TRBJ2-5; 10 bases map to TRBD1. CDR1 is GTSNPN and CDR2 is SVGIG in the germline V gene (reference sequence). This CDR3 has 11 amino acids. The DNA for the CDR3 is TGTGCCTGGAGTGTGGGGGGACAGGGGCACTTC. This sequence encodes CAWSVGGQGHF.

V usage is TRBV5-6 and J usage is TRBJ2-5, with D unclear. The CDR3 runs 12 residues. Germline lookup yields CDR1 SGHDT and CDR2 YYEEEE. V was clipped by 5 bases and J by 1 base, with 6 bases between them. CDR3 residues: CASRARQETQYF. CDR3 DNA: TGTGCCAGCAGAGCCCGCCAAGAGACCCAGTACTTC.

CDR3 sequence (DNA): TGCGCCAGCAGCCATGCGGGAGGCCTCCTCGAGCAGTACTTC. Protein product: CASSHAGGLLEQYF. The V call is TRBV4-1, the J call TRBJ2-7; the match to TRBD2 covers 8 bases. V dropped 3 bases and J dropped 6; count of bases not matched to a gene: 7. The CDR3 sequence is 14 residues long. From germline, CDR1 is MGHRA and CDR2 YSYEKL.

V and J are TRBV27 and TRBJ1-5, with D unclear. In germline, CDR1 is MNHEY, CDR2 SMNVEV (reference sequence). V lost 3 bases and J 0 bases, leaving 9 bases between the germline ends. CDR3 length: 15 amino acids. CDR3 nucleotides: TGTGCCAGCAGTTTTGTACATAATAGCAATCAGCCCCAGCATTTT. The encoded protein is CASSFVHNSNQPQHF.

As regards this clone: The same CDR3 can be traced to other DNA sequences in this sample. The chain recombines TRBV30 with TRBJ2-7, with 7 bases aligning to TRBD2. J gave up 1 base and V 3 bases, and 3 bases lay outside the gene matches. Germline V gene data show CDR1 as GTSNPN and CDR2 as SVGIG (reference sequence). The length of the CDR3 is 13 residues. CDR3 nucleotide sequence: TGTGCCTGGAGCGGGGGGTCTTCCTACGAGCAGTACTTC. This sequence encodes CAWSGGSSYEQYF.

The chain has TRBV7-2 and TRBJ2-5, with D hard to call. The CDR3 spans 15 residues. Germline values: CDR1 SGHTA, CDR2 FQGNSA. Trimming stripped 1 base from V and 3 bases from J, with 12 bases between. In nucleotides, the CDR3 is TGTGCCAGCAGCTTAGTACCCCTTCCGGAAGAGACCCAGTACTTC. This sequence encodes CASSLVPLPEETQYF.

This rearrangement joins TRBV27 to TRBJ1-2; no clear D. V shed 5 bases and J shed 0 bases, with 13 bases lying between them. CDR3 length equals 15 residues. Germline-derived CDR1 and CDR2 are MNHEY and SMNVEV (reference sequence). The DNA for the CDR3 is TGTGCCAGCAGTCCCGGGGAGGTACCTAACTATGGCTACACCTTC. Encoded protein: CASSPGEVPNYGYTF.

This clone was observed a single time. This sequence joins TRBV28 and TRBJ1-2; 7 nucleotides match TRBD1. The CDR3 is made up of 12 amino acids. Germline loops: CDR1 MDHEN, CDR2 SYDVKM. V shed 6 bases and J 8 bases; nucleotides not matched to a gene: 6. CDR3 sequence: CASSPDRVGYTF. The CDR3 bases are TGTGCCAGCAGCCCCGACAGGGTCGGCTACACCTTC.

Written as DNA, the CDR3 is TGTGCCAGCAGCCCTCCTGGGCAGACCAAAAACATTCAGTACTTC. This gives the protein CASSPPGQTKNIQYF. This rearrangement joins TRBV7-2 to TRBJ2-4; D is unclear. Germline lookup yields CDR1 SGHTA and CDR2 FQGNSA. The CDR3 is made up of 15 amino acids. V was clipped by 5 bases and J by 2 bases, with 13 bases between them.

This clone appeared a single time. This chain joins TRBV6-6 and TRBJ2-6; 9 bases are a match to TRBD1. Trimming took 5 bases from V and 0 from J; bases not matched to a gene: 5. This CDR3 is 17 amino acids long. CDR1 MNHNY and CDR2 SVGAGI come from the germline V gene (reference sequence). DNA of the CDR3: TGTGCCAGCAGTCCACAGGGGGCTTACTCTGGGGCCAACGTCCTGACTTTC. Protein product: CASSPQGAYSGANVLTF.

The CDR3 is CASSLGVGGSDYTF. The CDR3 DNA reads TGTGCCAGCAGCTTAGGCGTGGGGGGGAGCGACTACACCTTC. This chain joins TRBV11-2 and TRBJ1-2, with TRBD1 as a possible D gene (5 bases). The CDR3 has 14 amino acids. Trimming shortened V by 1 base and J by 10 bases, and 16 bases separated the two germline ends. Germline V gives CDR1 SGHAT, CDR2 FQNNGV.

This clone was counted a single time. The V call is TRBV18, the J call TRBJ1-5; a possible D gene is TRBD1 (5 bases). The CDR3 is made up of 15 amino acids. V was clipped by 3 bases and J by 0 bases, with 9 bases between them. CDR1 KGHSH and CDR2 LQKENI come from the germline V gene. The CDR3 DNA reads TGTGCCAGCTCACCGCCAGGGAATAGCAATCAGCCCCAGCATTTT. Translating it yields CASSPPGNSNQPQHF.

V is TRBV11-2 and J is TRBJ2-5; 7 bases agree with TRBD2. Germline values: CDR1 SGHAT, CDR2 FQNNGV. The CDR3 is 15 residues long. J lost 0 bases, V lost 2 bases, and 3 bases had no gene match. The CDR3 sequence is CASSLLRGYQETQYF. CDR3 sequence (DNA): TGTGCCAGCAGCTTATTGCGGGGGTACCAAGAGACCCAGTACTTC.

The chain joins TRBV5-5 to TRBJ2-7; tentatively, D is TRBD2 (5 bases). CDR1 SGHKS and CDR2 YYEKEE come from the germline V gene (reference sequence). Trimming stripped 1 base from V and 2 bases from J, with 13 bases between. This CDR3 spans 15 amino acids. CDR3 residues: CASSLSAGIAYEQYF. The CDR3 DNA follows: TGTGCCAGCAGCTTGTCTGCCGGGATTGCCTACGAGCAGTACTTC.

V is TRBV27 and J is TRBJ1-2, with D unclear. The CDR3 consists of 15 residues. CDR1 is MNHEY and CDR2 is SMNVEV in the germline V gene (reference sequence). V was cut by 3 bases and J by 0 bases, with 11 bases left in between. CDR3 protein: CASSFNSNANYGYTF. The CDR3 coding sequence is TGTGCCAGCAGTTTCAACTCAAACGCTAACTATGGCTACACCTTC.

The chain has TRBV19 and TRBJ1-5; D gene ambiguous. Trimming removed 7 bases at V and 1 base at J, with 14 bases between. The CDR3 extends over 15 amino acids. Germline V gene sequence: CDR1 LNHDA, CDR2 SQIVND (reference sequence). The CDR3 region is CASTLDQRSNQPQHF. CDR3 nucleotides: TGTGCCAGTACGCTCGACCAGAGGAGCAATCAGCCCCAGCATTTT.